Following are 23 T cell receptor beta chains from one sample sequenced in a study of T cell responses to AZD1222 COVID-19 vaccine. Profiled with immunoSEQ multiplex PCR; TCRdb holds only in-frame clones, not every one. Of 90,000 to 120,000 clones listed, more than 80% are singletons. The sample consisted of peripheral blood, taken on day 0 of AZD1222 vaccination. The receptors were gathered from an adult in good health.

The CDR3 protein is CASSSGQARNTEAFF. The DNA for the CDR3 is TGTGCCAGCAGTTCCGGACAGGCTAGGAACACTGAAGCTTTCTTT. V is TRBV28 and J is TRBJ1-1; 7 bases are shared with TRBD1. The CDR3 is made up of 15 amino acids. Germline V gives CDR1 MDHEN, CDR2 SYDVKM. Germline trimming cut 4 bases from V and 1 base from J; bases unmatched to any gene: 6.

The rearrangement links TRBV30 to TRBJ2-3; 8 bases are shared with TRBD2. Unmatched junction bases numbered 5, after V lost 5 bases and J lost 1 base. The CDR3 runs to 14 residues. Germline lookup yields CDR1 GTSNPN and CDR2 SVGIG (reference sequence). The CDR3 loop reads CAWSSGSGTDTQYF. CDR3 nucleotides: TGTGCCTGGTCCAGCGGGAGCGGCACAGATACGCAGTATTTT.

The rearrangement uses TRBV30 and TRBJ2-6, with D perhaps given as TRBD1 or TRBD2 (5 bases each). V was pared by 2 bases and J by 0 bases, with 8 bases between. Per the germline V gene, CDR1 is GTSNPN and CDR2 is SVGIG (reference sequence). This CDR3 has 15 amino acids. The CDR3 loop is CAWSKGTSGANVLTF. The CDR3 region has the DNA TGTGCCTGGAGTAAAGGGACCTCTGGGGCCAACGTCCTGACTTTC.

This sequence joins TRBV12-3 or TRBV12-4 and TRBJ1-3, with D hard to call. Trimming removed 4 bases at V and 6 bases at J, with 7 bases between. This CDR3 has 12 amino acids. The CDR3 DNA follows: TGTGCCAGCAGTTGGGTCTCAAACACCATATATTTT. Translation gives CASSWVSNTIYF.

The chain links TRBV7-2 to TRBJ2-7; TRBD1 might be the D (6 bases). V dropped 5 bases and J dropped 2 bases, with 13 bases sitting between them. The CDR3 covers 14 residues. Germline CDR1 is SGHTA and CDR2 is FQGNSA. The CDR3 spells CASSTQQGPYEQYF. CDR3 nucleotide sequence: TGTGCCAGCAGCACCCAACAGGGCCCCTACGAGCAGTACTTC.

The CDR3 coding sequence is TGCGCCAGCGGGTTTTGTCACAGGGGGCGAGTATCTAATGAAAAACTGTTTTTT. Its translation: CASGFCHRGRVSNEKLFF. This rearrangement joins TRBV10-1 to TRBJ1-4, with 9 bases fitting TRBD1. The CDR3 spans 18 residues. J gave up 3 bases and V 8 bases, and 16 bases lay outside the gene matches. Germline CDR1 WNHNN, CDR2 SYGVQD (reference sequence).

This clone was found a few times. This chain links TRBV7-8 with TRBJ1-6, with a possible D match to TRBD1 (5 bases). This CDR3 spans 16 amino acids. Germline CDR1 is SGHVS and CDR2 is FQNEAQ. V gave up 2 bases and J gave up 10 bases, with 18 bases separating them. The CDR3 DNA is TGTGCCAGCAGCTTACCCTTCGGCAGGGACTACTCACCCCTCCACTTT. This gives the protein CASSLPFGRDYSPLHF.

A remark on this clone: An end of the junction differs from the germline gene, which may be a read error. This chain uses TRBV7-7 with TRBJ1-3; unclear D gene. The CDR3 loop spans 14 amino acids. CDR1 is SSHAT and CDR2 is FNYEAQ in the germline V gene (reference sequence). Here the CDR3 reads CASSLARRVDTIYF. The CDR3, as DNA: TGTGCTAGCAGCTTAGCTAGGCGGGTGGACACCATATATTTT.

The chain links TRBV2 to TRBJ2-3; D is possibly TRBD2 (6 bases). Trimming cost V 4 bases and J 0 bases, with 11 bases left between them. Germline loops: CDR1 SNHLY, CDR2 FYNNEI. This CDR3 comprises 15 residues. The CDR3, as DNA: TGTGCCAGCAGTGCACGGGCGGGGAGCACAGATACGCAGTATTTT. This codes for CASSARAGSTDTQYF.

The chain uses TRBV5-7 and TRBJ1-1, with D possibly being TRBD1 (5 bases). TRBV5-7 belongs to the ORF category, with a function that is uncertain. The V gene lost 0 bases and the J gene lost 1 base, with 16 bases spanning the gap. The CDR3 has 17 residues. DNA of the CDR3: TGTGCCAGCAGCTTGGAAGGGAAAACAGGACGGAACACTGAAGCTTTCTTT. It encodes CASSLEGKTGRNTEAFF.

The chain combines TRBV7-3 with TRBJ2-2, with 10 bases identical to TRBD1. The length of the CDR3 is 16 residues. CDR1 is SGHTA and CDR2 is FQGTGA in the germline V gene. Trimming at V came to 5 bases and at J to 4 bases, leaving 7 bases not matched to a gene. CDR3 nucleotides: TGTGCCAGCAGCGAAAGACAGGGGGCTGGCACCGGGGAGCTGTTTTTT. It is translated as CASSERQGAGTGELFF.

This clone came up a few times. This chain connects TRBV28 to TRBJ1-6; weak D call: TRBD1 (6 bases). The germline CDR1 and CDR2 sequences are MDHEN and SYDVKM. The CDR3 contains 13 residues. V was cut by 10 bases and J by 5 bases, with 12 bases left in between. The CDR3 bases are TGTGCCACCTTGGACAGTAATAATTCACCCCTCCACTTT. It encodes CATLDSNNSPLHF.

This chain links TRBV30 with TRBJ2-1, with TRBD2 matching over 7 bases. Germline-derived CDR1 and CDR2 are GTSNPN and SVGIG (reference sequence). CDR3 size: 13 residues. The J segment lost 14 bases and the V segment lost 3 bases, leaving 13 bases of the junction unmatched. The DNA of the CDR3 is TGTGCCTGGAGGACCGCGGGAGAGGGGAAGAAGTTCTTC. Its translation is CAWRTAGEGKKFF. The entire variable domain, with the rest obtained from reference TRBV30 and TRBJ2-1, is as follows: SQTIHQWPATLVQPVGSPLSLECTVEGTSNPNLYWYRQAAGRGLQLLFYSVGIGQISSEVPQNLSASRPQDRQFILSSKKLLLSDSGFYLCAWRTAGEGKKFFGPGTRLTVL.

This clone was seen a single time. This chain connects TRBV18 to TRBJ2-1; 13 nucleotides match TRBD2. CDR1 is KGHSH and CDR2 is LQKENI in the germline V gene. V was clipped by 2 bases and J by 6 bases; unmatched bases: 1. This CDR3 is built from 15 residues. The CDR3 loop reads CASSPGLAGVNEQFF. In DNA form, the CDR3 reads TGTGCCAGCTCACCAGGACTAGCGGGAGTCAATGAGCAGTTCTTC.

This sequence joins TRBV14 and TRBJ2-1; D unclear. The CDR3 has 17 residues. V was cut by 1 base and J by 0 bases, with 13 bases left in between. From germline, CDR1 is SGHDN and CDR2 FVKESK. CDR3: CASSQGMNGYSYNEQFF. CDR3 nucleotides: TGTGCCAGCAGCCAAGGGATGAACGGGTACTCCTACAATGAGCAGTTCTTC. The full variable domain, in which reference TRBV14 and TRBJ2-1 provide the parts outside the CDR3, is EAGVTQFPSHSVIEKGQTVTLRCDPISGHDNLYWYRRVMGKEIKFLLHFVKESKQDESGMPNNRFLAERTGGTYSTLKVQPAELEDSGVYFCASSQGMNGYSYNEQFFGPGTRLTVL.

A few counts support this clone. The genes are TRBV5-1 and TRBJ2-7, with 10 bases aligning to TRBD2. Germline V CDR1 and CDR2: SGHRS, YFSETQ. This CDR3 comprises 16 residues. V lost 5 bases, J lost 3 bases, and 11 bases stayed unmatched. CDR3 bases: TGCGCCAGCAGTTTAAGTTCTAGCGGGAGCGGCTACGAGCAGTACTTC. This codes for CASSLSSSGSGYEQYF.

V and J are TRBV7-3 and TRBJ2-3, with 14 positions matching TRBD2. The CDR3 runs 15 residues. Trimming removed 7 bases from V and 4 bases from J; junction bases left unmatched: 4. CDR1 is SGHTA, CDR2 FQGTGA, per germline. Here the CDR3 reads CASKRLAGGPDTQYF. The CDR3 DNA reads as TGTGCCAGCAAACGACTAGCGGGAGGGCCAGATACGCAGTATTTT.

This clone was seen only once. CDR3 residues: CASSLGTSTDTQYF. The CDR3 bases are TGCGCCAGCAGCTTGGGGACTAGCACAGATACGCAGTATTTT. The chain joins TRBV5-1 to TRBJ2-3, with a tentative D call TRBD2 (5 bases). The V end lost 0 bases, the J end lost 0 bases, and 5 bases lay between the germline ends. The CDR3 loop spans 14 amino acids. Germline-derived CDR1 and CDR2 are SGHRS and YFSETQ.

This CDR3 is CASSIGEHQETQYF. The DNA for the CDR3 is TGTGCCAGTAGTATAGGGGAGCACCAAGAGACCCAGTACTTC. V gene TRBV19 combines with J gene TRBJ2-5; D is possibly TRBD2 (5 bases). The V and J ends lost 1 base and 0 bases respectively, with 6 bases between them. The germline V gene encodes CDR1 LNHDA and CDR2 SQIVND (reference sequence). There are 14 residues in the CDR3.

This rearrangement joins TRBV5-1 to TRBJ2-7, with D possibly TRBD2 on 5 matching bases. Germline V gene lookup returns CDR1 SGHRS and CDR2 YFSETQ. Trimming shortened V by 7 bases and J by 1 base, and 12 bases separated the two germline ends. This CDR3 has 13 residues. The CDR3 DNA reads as TGCGCCAGCCATTACCGGGGATCCTACGAGCAGTACTTC. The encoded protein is CASHYRGSYEQYF.

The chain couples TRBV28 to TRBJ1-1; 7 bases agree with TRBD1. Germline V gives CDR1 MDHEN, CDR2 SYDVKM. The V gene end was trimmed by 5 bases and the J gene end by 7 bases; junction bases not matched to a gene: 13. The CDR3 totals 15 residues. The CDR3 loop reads CASSRLGQPFDEAFF. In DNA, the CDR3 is TGTGCCAGCAGTCGATTGGGACAGCCCTTTGATGAAGCTTTCTTT.

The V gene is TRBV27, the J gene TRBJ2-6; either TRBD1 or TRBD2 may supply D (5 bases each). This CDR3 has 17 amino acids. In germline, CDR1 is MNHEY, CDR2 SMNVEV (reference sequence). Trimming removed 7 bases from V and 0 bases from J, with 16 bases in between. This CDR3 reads CASTTGPANSGANVLTF. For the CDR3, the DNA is TGTGCCAGCACCACGGGGCCGGCGAACTCTGGGGCCAACGTCCTGACTTTC.

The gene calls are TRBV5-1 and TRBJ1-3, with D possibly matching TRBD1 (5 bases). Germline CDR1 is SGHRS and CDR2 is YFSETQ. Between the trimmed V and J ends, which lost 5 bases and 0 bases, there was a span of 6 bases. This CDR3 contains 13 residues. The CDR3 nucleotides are TGCGCCAGCAGAGGGGCCTCTGGAAACACCATATATTTT. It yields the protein CASRGASGNTIYF. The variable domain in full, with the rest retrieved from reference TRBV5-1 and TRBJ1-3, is KAGVTQTPRYLIKTRGQQVTLSCSPISGHRSVSWYQQTPGQGLQFLFEYFSETQRNKGNFPGRFSGRQFSNSRSEMNVSTLELGDSALYLCASRGASGNTIYFGEGSWLTVV.